This T cell receptor beta chain derives from a study of T cell repertoires in cytomegalovirus infection (dated by TCRdb to between 2019 and 2020). As for the study more broadly: The peptide stimulations were aimed at well-studied HLA-B-restricted epitopes as well as recently identified HLA-C-restricted CMV epitopes, whose presentation resists viral immunomodulation. Because public TCR beta signatures pointed to carriage of CMV infection together with the matching HLA type, the HLA type of each donor mattered for the analysis.

Instrument on record: Illumina HiSeq 1500. TCRdb trimmed the raw reads at Q25, called clones with MiXCR and kept productive beta chains. Rows matching on CDR3 protein sequence are summarized as one entry with the most common DNA and genes. Counted in this sample were hundreds of thousands of distinct CDR3 sequences; about 28% of them appeared once. About 19% of the sample is in the top ten clones. To note about this clonotype: Which antigen it targets is not known. The record has no base qualities; no much larger clone is one base away.

The paper's findings and limits, for the study overall: Carriers of CMV infection plus the relevant HLA type were discriminated by the cumulative frequency of public TCR beta family members in the study cohort and in an independent roughly 370-donor cohort. The ex vivo response was dominated by HLA-C-restricted CMV-specific TCR beta clonotypes, which also provided the single most frequent clonotype in two of eight donors.

This specimen's treatment or condition label, interpreted: in vitro stimulation with specific CMV peptide epitopes to enrich CMV-specific T cells. The CDR3 runs 16 amino acids, cysteine and phenylalanine included. Here the CDR3 DNA is all that survives: 48 bases in frame from base 1. Taken from the germline V gene, the CDR1 and CDR2 loops are MDHEN and SYDVKM. V is clipped by 6 bases and J by 3 bases, and the sequence between their germline boundaries is 20 bases long. The V gene is TRBV28 and the J gene is TRBJ1-1, with a weak D call of TRBD1 (6 bases match). This material consisted of cultured PBMCs, taken from culture after CMV antigen stimulation. This sequence originates from a human donor in good health (CMV status not recorded). Some clones in this sample may be carry-over from other donors' samples. The CDR3 region: CASSPWGRGADTEAFF. Here is the DNA: TGTGCCAGCAGCCCATGGGGGCGTGGGGCGGACACTGAAGCTTTCTTT. The variable domain in full, with residues beyond the CDR3 obtained from the reference TRBV28 and TRBJ1-1 genes, is DVKVTQSSRYLVKRTGEKVFLECVQDMDHENMFWYRQDPGLGLRLIYFSYDVKMKEKGDIPEGYSVSREKKERFSLILESASTNQTSMYLCASSPWGRGADTEAFFGQGTRLTVV.